A selection of T cell receptor beta chains follows, all from one sample in a study of EBV T-cell therapy then PD-1 blockade in nasopharyngeal carcinoma. Some clones are missing from TCRdb's copy, which holds only in-frame ones; the method was immunoSEQ multiplex PCR. The sample consists of under 20,000 clones, less than 90% of them appearing once. Their antigens are not known. The specimen comprised CD8+ T cells from blood, sampled at day 33 from a patient whose treatment included autologous EBV-specific T cells and nivolumab. These receptors originate from a man aged 35-49 years with nasopharyngeal carcinoma. Each CDR3 is given with its conserved first and last residue. The order of the fields is CDR3 DNA, CDR3 protein, V gene, D gene, clone size, J gene. A D gene is named only where the DNA matches it firmly. The listing skips clone size in some rows; elsewhere it reads once, few, many or a size class.

cdr3_nt: TGTGCCAGCAGCCTCCGGTCCTACACTGAAGCTTTCTTT
cdr3_aa: CASSLRSYTEAFF
v_call: TRBV14
d_call: .
clone_size: .
j_call: TRBJ1-1

cdr3_nt: TGCAGTGCTGCATGGGGGGCTGAGCAGTTCTTC
cdr3_aa: CSAAWGAEQFF
v_call: TRBV20-1
d_call: .
clone_size: .
j_call: TRBJ2-1

cdr3_nt: TGTGCCAGCAGCACCCGGACAGCGAAAGAGACCCAGTACTTC
cdr3_aa: CASSTRTAKETQYF
v_call: TRBV7-9
d_call: .
clone_size: .
j_call: TRBJ2-5

cdr3_nt: TGTGCCAGCAGTATGTCCAGGGATGGCACCGGGGAGCTGTTTTTT
cdr3_aa: CASSMSRDGTGELFF
v_call: TRBV2
d_call: .
clone_size: .
j_call: TRBJ2-2

cdr3_nt: TGTGCCAGCAGCTTCCCACTTAGGACGACCGGGACCCGGACTGAAGCTTTCTTT
cdr3_aa: CASSFPLRTTGTRTEAFF
v_call: TRBV13
d_call: .
clone_size: .
j_call: TRBJ1-1

cdr3_nt: TGTGCCTGGGGGGGGGCCAGCTCCTACGAGCAGTACTTC
cdr3_aa: CAWGGASSYEQYF
v_call: TRBV30
d_call: .
clone_size: .
j_call: TRBJ2-7

cdr3_nt: TGTGCCAGCAGCCAAGATAGGTCAGCCTACGGAGTCTATGGCTACACCTTC
cdr3_aa: CASSQDRSAYGVYGYTF
v_call: TRBV3-1/TRBV3-2
d_call: .
clone_size: .
j_call: TRBJ1-2

cdr3_nt: TGCGCCAGCAGCCCCCGGACAGGGGCGTATGGCTACACCTTC
cdr3_aa: CASSPRTGAYGYTF
v_call: TRBV4-3
d_call: TRBD1
clone_size: .
j_call: TRBJ1-2

cdr3_nt: TGTGCCAGCAGGCCCGGTGAAGGGGGGACCCAGTACTTC
cdr3_aa: CASRPGEGGTQYF
v_call: TRBV2
d_call: .
clone_size: .
j_call: TRBJ2-5

cdr3_nt: TGTGCCAGCAGTTACGTGACAGGGACGACTAATGAAAAACTGTTTTTT
cdr3_aa: CASSYVTGTTNEKLFF
v_call: TRBV6-2/TRBV6-3
d_call: TRBD1
clone_size: .
j_call: TRBJ1-4

cdr3_nt: TGTGCCAGCAGCGGGAGCGGGGGTAGCTCCTACGAGCAGTACTTC
cdr3_aa: CASSGSGGSSYEQYF
v_call: TRBV9
d_call: TRBD2
clone_size: once
j_call: TRBJ2-7

cdr3_nt: TGTGCCAGCAGCTTAGGGCAGTCGAACACCGGGGAGCTGTTTTTT
cdr3_aa: CASSLGQSNTGELFF
v_call: TRBV7-9
d_call: .
clone_size: .
j_call: TRBJ2-2

cdr3_nt: TGTGCCAGCAGCTTAACGTCCCTGGCGGGGGAGGCAGATACGCAGTATTTT
cdr3_aa: CASSLTSLAGEADTQYF
v_call: TRBV7-3
d_call: TRBD2
clone_size: once
j_call: TRBJ2-3

cdr3_nt: TGTGCCAGCAGCCACCAGAGGGAAGAATGGGAGCTGTTTTTT
cdr3_aa: CASSHQREEWELFF
v_call: TRBV6-5
d_call: .
clone_size: .
j_call: TRBJ2-2

cdr3_nt: TGTGCCAGCAGCTTATCGGGCAGCCAGACCACTGAAGCTTTCTTT
cdr3_aa: CASSLSGSQTTEAFF
v_call: TRBV7-2
d_call: .
clone_size: .
j_call: TRBJ1-1

cdr3_nt: TGTGCCAGCTCTCAGCTAGCTGGGTCCTACAATGAGCAGTTCTTC
cdr3_aa: CASSQLAGSYNEQFF
v_call: TRBV6-5
d_call: .
clone_size: .
j_call: TRBJ2-1

cdr3_nt: TGTGCCAGTAGTACAGGGACAGCCAGCAATCAGCCCCAGCATTTT
cdr3_aa: CASSTGTASNQPQHF
v_call: TRBV19
d_call: TRBD1
clone_size: .
j_call: TRBJ1-5

cdr3_nt: TGTGCCAGCAGTGAAGCCTCCGAGGTGTATGAGCAGTTCTTC
cdr3_aa: CASSEASEVYEQFF
v_call: TRBV2
d_call: .
clone_size: .
j_call: TRBJ2-1

cdr3_nt: TGTGCCAGCAGTGCTGGCGGGGACAACAATGAGCAGTTCTTC
cdr3_aa: CASSAGGDNNEQFF
v_call: TRBV6-4
d_call: .
clone_size: .
j_call: TRBJ2-1

cdr3_nt: TGTGCCAGCAGTGAGGAGACAGGGACCACTGAAGCTTTCTTT
cdr3_aa: CASSEETGTTEAFF
v_call: TRBV6-4
d_call: TRBD1
clone_size: .
j_call: TRBJ1-1

cdr3_nt: TGTGCCAGCAGCAATCCCCGGACAGGGATAGATGAGCAGTTCTTC
cdr3_aa: CASSNPRTGIDEQFF
v_call: TRBV7-3
d_call: TRBD1
clone_size: .
j_call: TRBJ2-1

cdr3_nt: TGTGCCAGCAGCCCGTCTCCGTCGGGCAGGGCTTCACCCCTCCACTTT
cdr3_aa: CASSPSPSGRASPLHF
v_call: TRBV16
d_call: .
clone_size: .
j_call: TRBJ1-6

cdr3_nt: TGTGCCAGCAGTTACTCGACGGGGGCGACAGATACGCAGTATTTT
cdr3_aa: CASSYSTGATDTQYF
v_call: TRBV6-2/TRBV6-3
d_call: .
clone_size: .
j_call: TRBJ2-3

cdr3_nt: TGTGCCTGGACGGAGGGTTCGGGGACAAAGGGGTACTTC
cdr3_aa: CAWTEGSGTKGYF
v_call: TRBV30
d_call: .
clone_size: .
j_call: TRBJ2-4

cdr3_nt: TGCGCCAGCAGCCCCGAGGGACAGCTAACTTATGGCTACACCTTC
cdr3_aa: CASSPEGQLTYGYTF
v_call: TRBV4-1
d_call: TRBD1
clone_size: .
j_call: TRBJ1-2

cdr3_nt: TGTGCCAGCAGCTTGGACCTAGCGGGGGCAGATACGCAGTATTTT
cdr3_aa: CASSLDLAGADTQYF
v_call: TRBV5-6
d_call: TRBD2
clone_size: .
j_call: TRBJ2-3

cdr3_nt: TGTGCCAGCACTGCCACTTTGAACACTGAAGCTTTCTTT
cdr3_aa: CASTATLNTEAFF
v_call: TRBV28
d_call: .
clone_size: .
j_call: TRBJ1-1

cdr3_nt: TGTGCCAGCAGTCTCCTGGGGGGATACGAGCAGTACTTC
cdr3_aa: CASSLLGGYEQYF
v_call: TRBV12-3/TRBV12-4
d_call: .
clone_size: .
j_call: TRBJ2-7

cdr3_nt: TGTGCCAGCAGCGCCAGACTAGTTCCCTACGAGCAGTACTTC
cdr3_aa: CASSARLVPYEQYF
v_call: TRBV5-4
d_call: .
clone_size: .
j_call: TRBJ2-7

cdr3_nt: TGTGCCAGCAGCGGACTAGCGGGTTACATCTCCTACGAGCAGTACTTC
cdr3_aa: CASSGLAGYISYEQYF
v_call: TRBV6-2/TRBV6-3
d_call: TRBD2
clone_size: once
j_call: TRBJ2-7